This TCR beta chain comes out of a study of response to subunit inactivated influenza vaccine. Per germline, CDR1 SSHAT and CDR2 FNYEAQ (reference sequence). The CDR3 length is 15 residues. TCRdb ran MiXCR on the RT-PCR reads and lists one entry per CDR3 protein. Here the sample spans roughly 570,000 distinct CDR3 sequences, over 10% being singletons. Comment on this clonotype: As yet, its antigen is unknown.

Broader study findings: It was suggested by the authors that few new T cells are recruited by each seasonal influenza vaccination.

The rearrangement links TRBV7-7 to TRBJ2-7; either TRBD1 or TRBD2 may fit D (6 bases each). Here the sequenced sample was PBMCs from blood, taken more than 35 days after vaccination. The TCR originated in a man between 50 and 59 years old who received an inactivated influenza vaccine. In DNA, the CDR3 is TGTGCTAGTAGTTTAGGCCTGGGGGGCGGTTACGAGCAGTACTTC. Amino acids: CASSLGLGGGYEQYF.